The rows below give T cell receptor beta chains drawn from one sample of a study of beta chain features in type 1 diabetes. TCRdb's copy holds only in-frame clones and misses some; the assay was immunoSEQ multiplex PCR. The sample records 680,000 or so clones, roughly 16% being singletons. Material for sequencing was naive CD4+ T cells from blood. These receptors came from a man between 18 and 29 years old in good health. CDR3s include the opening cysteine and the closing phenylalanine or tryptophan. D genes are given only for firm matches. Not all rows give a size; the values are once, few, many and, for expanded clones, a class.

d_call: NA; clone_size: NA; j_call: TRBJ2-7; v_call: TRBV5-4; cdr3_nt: TGTGCCAGCAGCCCGGCAGGGTATGTCGGCGAGCAGTACTTC; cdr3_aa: CASSPAGYVGEQYF
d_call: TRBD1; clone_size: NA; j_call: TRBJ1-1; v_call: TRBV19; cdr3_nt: TGTGCCAGTAGTATGTCCAGGGGGCATGAAGCTTTCTTT; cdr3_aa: CASSMSRGHEAFF
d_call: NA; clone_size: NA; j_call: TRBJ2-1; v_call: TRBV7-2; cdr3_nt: TGTGCCAGCAGCAAACTAGGGTTAAATGAGCAGTTCTTC; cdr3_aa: CASSKLGLNEQFF
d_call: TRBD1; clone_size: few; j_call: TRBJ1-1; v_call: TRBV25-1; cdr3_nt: TGTGCCAGCAGACAGGGGGCAGGTGGAGCTTTCTTT; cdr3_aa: CASRQGAGGAFF
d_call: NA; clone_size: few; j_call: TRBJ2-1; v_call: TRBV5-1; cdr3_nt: TGCGCCAGCAGCTTGGTAGCAGCGTCCTACAATGAGCAGTTCTTC; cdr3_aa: CASSLVAASYNEQFF
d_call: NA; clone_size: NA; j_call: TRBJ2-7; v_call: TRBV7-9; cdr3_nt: TGTGCCAGCAGCTCCAGGGGGACGGGAGGCTACGAGCAGTACTTC; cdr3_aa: CASSSRGTGGYEQYF
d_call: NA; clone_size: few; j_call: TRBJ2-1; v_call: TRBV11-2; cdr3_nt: TGTGCCAGCAGCGGACCGTCCCAAACCTTGGGATACAATGAGCAGTTCTTC; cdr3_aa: CASSGPSQTLGYNEQFF
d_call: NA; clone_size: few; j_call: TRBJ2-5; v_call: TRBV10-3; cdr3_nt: TGTGCCATCAAGGAGATAGTAGGGGAGACCCAGTACTTC; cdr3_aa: CAIKEIVGETQYF
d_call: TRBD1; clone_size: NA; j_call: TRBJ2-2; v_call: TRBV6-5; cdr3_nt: TGTGCCACCGCCAGCCTACAGGGGGGTACCGGGGAGCTGTTTTTT; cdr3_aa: CATASLQGGTGELFF
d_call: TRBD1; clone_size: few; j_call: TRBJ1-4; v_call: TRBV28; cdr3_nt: TGTGCCAGCACCCCTCTTGGGACAGGGAGGGAAGAAAAACTGTTTTTT; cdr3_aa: CASTPLGTGREEKLFF
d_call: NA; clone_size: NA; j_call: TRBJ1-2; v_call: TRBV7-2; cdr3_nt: TGTGCCAGCAGCTTAGGTGTGGCAGGGCATGGCTACACCTTC; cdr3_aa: CASSLGVAGHGYTF
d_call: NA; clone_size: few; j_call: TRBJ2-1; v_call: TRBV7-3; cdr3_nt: TGTGCCAGCAGCTCTTCGGGGAGCAGCAACAATGAGCAGTTCTTC; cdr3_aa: CASSSSGSSNNEQFF
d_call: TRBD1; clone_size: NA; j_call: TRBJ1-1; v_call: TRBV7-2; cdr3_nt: TGTGCCAGCAGCTCCCGGACAGGCACTGAAGCTTTCTTT; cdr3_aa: CASSSRTGTEAFF
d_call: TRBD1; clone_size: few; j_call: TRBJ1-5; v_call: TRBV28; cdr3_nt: TGTGCCAGCAGTTCTTGGGACAGGGGGGACAATCAGCCCCAGCATTTT; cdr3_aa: CASSSWDRGDNQPQHF
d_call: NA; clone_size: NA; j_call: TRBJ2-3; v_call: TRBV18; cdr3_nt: TGTGCCAGCAGACCTCCAGGGGTCCACACAGATACGCAGTATTTT; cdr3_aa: CASRPPGVHTDTQYF
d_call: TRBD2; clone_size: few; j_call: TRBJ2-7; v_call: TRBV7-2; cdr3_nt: TGTGCCAGCAGCTTCCCCCAGCGGGGAAGGTACGAGCAGTACTTC; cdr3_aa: CASSFPQRGRYEQYF
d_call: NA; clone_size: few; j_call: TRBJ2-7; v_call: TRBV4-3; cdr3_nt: TGCGCCAGCAGCCAAGGGTTGGTCGACTACGAGCAGTACTTC; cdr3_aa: CASSQGLVDYEQYF
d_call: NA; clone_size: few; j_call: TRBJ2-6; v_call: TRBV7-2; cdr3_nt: TGTGCCAGCAGCTTAGTGGCGGTCTTGTCCTCTGGGGCCAACGTCCTGACTTTC; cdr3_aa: CASSLVAVLSSGANVLTF
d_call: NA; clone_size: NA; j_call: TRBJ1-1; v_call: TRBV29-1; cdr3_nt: TGCAGCGTTGAACGCCCAGAGAACACTGAAGCTTTCTTT; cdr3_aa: CSVERPENTEAFF
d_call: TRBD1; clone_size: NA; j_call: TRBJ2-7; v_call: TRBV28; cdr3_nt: TGTGCCAGCAGTGGGACAGGCTCAGCCTACGAGCAGTACTTC; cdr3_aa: CASSGTGSAYEQYF
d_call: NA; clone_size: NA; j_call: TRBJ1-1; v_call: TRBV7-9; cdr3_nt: TGTGCCAGCAGCTTAGCGCGGGGTACTGAAGCTTTCTTT; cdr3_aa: CASSLARGTEAFF
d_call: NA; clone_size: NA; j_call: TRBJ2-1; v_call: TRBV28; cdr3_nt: TGTGCCAGCAGTCCGAGGACTCGAAACAATGAGCAGTTCTTC; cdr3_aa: CASSPRTRNNEQFF
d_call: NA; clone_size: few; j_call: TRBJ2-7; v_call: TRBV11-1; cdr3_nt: TGTGCCAGCAGCCACCCCGGGGGCGAGCAGTACTTC; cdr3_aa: CASSHPGGEQYF
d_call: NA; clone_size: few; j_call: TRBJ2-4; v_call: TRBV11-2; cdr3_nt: TGTGCCAGCAGCTTAGGGAGGGGGCTAGCCAAAAACATTCAGTACTTC; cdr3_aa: CASSLGRGLAKNIQYF
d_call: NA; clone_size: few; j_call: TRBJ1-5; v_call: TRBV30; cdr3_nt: TGTGCCTGGGGGGGAGGAAGCAATCAGCCCCAGCATTTT; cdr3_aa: CAWGGGSNQPQHF